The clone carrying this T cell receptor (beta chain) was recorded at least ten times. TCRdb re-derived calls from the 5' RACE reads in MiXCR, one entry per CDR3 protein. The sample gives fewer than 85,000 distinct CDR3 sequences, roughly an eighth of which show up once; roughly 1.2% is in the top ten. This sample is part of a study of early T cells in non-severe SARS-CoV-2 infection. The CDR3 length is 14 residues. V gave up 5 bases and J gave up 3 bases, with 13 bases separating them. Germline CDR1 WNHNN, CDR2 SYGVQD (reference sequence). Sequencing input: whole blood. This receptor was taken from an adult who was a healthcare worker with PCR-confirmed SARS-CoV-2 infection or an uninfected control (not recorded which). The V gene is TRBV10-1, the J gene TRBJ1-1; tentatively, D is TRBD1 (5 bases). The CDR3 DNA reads TGCGCCAGCAGTATGTCCAGGGATTACACTGAAGCTTTCTTT. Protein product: CASSMSRDYTEAFF.